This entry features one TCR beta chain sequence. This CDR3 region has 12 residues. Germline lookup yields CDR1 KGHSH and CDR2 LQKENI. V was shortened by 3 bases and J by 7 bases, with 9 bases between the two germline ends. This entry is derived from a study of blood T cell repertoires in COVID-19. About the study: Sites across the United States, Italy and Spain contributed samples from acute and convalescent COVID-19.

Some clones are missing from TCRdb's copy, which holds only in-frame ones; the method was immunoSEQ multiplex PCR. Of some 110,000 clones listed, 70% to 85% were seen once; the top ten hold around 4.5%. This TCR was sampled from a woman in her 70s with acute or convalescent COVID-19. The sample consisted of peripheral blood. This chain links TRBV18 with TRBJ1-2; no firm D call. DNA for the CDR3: TGTGCCAGCTCACCGAGTGCGGCTGGCTACACCTTC. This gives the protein CASSPSAAGYTF.